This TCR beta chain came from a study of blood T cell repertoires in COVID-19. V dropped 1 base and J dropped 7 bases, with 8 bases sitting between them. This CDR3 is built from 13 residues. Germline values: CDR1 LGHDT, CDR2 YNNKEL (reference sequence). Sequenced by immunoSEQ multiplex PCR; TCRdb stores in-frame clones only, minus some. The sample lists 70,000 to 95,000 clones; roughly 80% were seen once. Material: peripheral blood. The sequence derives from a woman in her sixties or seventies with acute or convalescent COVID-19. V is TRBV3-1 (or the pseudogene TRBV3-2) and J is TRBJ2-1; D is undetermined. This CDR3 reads CASSQGASNEQFF. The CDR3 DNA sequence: TGTGCCAGCAGCCAAGGCGCCTCTAATGAGCAGTTCTTC.